A single sample is the source of the 20 T cell receptor beta chains below, sequenced in a study of cytomegalovirus exposure and HLA in healthy donors. A multiplex PCR was run with 60 Vbeta primers and 13 Jbeta primers. Sequenced by immunoSEQ multiplex PCR; TCRdb stores in-frame clones only, minus some. Of some 100,000 clones detected, 70% to 80% appear once; the ten largest clones hold 16%. The sequenced sample was PBMCs. These receptors originate from a man over 45 in good health and CMV-seropositive.

This clone was seen a single time. The gene calls are TRBV19 and TRBJ2-1; TRBD1 agrees at 7 bases. The V segment lost 5 bases and the J segment 11 bases; nucleotides outside the gene matches: 9. CDR3 length equals 13 residues. The germline V gene encodes CDR1 LNHDA and CDR2 SQIVND (reference sequence). The CDR3 here is CASSDPTGTKQFF. The CDR3 DNA is TGTGCCAGTAGTGACCCGACAGGGACCAAGCAGTTCTTC.

In this sample, this clone turned up a few times. The chain couples TRBV6-5 to TRBJ2-7; no clear D gene. The germline V gene has CDR1 MNHEY and CDR2 SVGAGI. The CDR3 length is 11 residues. Trimming took 5 bases from V and 1 from J, leaving 3 bases between them. The CDR3 DNA is TGTGCCAGCAGTCAATCCTACGAGCAGTACTTC. It codes for CASSQSYEQYF.

The chain carries TRBV27 and TRBJ2-3; D is perhaps TRBD2 (6 bases). Germline V lookup: CDR1 MNHEY, CDR2 SMNVEV (reference sequence). The CDR3 is 14 amino acids. V lost 4 bases and J 9 bases, leaving 17 bases between the germline ends. CDR3 amino acids: CASSWVGSDFTQYF. For the CDR3, the DNA is TGTGCCAGCAGTTGGGTCGGGAGCGATTTCACGCAGTATTTT.

V and J are TRBV7-2 and TRBJ2-3; the match to TRBD1 covers 8 bases. The CDR3 contains 15 residues. Trimming took 1 base from V and 5 from J; bases not matched to a gene: 5. Germline CDR1 is SGHTA and CDR2 is FQGNSA. Here the CDR3 DNA reads TGTGCCAGCAGCTTAGGGGCAGGGGGCGGAGATACGCAGTATTTT. It yields the protein CASSLGAGGGDTQYF.

The chain recombines TRBV28 with TRBJ1-1; the D is unclear. V was trimmed by 6 bases and J by 5 bases, leaving 13 bases between them. CDR1 MDHEN and CDR2 SYDVKM come from the germline V gene. CDR3 size: 13 residues. CDR3 loop: CASREGIRTEAFF. CDR3 sequence (DNA): TGTGCCAGCAGGGAGGGAATTCGGACTGAAGCTTTCTTT.

This rearrangement joins TRBV2 to TRBJ2-5; 8 bases line up with TRBD1. Germline loops: CDR1 SNHLY, CDR2 FYNNEI. V trimming: 3 bases; J trimming: 4 bases; junction bases outside the gene matches: 7. This CDR3 contains 15 residues. The CDR3 DNA sequence: TGTGCCAGCAGTGATAGGGGACAGGTCGGAGAGACCCAGTACTTC. Translation: CASSDRGQVGETQYF.

This clone was seen just once. The rearrangement joins TRBV2 to TRBJ2-7, with TRBD2 identical over 8 bases. The ends lost 6 bases at V and 3 bases at J; junction bases unmatched: 7. This CDR3 is built from 14 residues. CDR1 SNHLY and CDR2 FYNNEI come from the germline V gene. CDR3: CASRGTRGGYEQYF. The DNA for the CDR3 is TGTGCCAGCAGGGGGACTAGAGGCGGCTACGAGCAGTACTTC. Full variable domain (missing parts from reference TRBV2 and TRBJ2-7): EPEVTQTPSHQVTQMGQEVILRCVPISNHLYFYWYRQILGQKVEFLVSFYNNEISEKSEIFDDQFSVERPDGSNFTLKIRSTKLEDSAMYFCASRGTRGGYEQYFGPGTRLTVT.

Turning to this clone: One end of the junction is discordant with germline, which a read error may explain. The chain combines TRBV7-2 with TRBJ1-2; 10 positions match TRBD1. CDR3 length equals 15 residues. CDR1 and CDR2 (germline): SGHTA, FQGNSA. Here the CDR3 DNA reads TGTGCCAGCAGCCCCGACAGGGGGCGAAACTATGACTACACCTTC. This gives the protein CASSPDRGRNYDYTF.

This chain joins TRBV6-1 and TRBJ1-1; TRBD1 agrees at 9 bases. The germline V gene encodes CDR1 MNHNS and CDR2 SASEGT. Trimming took 3 bases from V and 3 from J; bases not matched to a gene: 5. The CDR3 totals 15 residues. The CDR3 sequence: CASSDATGGDTEAFF. Written as DNA, the CDR3 is TGTGCCAGCAGTGACGCGACAGGGGGAGACACTGAAGCTTTCTTT.

V is TRBV6-1 and J is TRBJ2-3; D perhaps matches TRBD2 (6 bases). From germline, CDR1 is MNHNS and CDR2 SASEGT. The CDR3 has 14 residues. Deletions cut 1 base from V and 5 bases from J, with 10 bases between. CDR3 sequence reads: CASSEGGGVDTQYF. CDR3 coding DNA: TGTGCCAGCAGTGAAGGAGGCGGGGTAGATACGCAGTATTTT.

The rearrangement uses TRBV5-1 and TRBJ1-1; tentatively, D is TRBD1 (6 bases). CDR1 SGHRS and CDR2 YFSETQ come from the germline V gene. The CDR3 length is 13 residues. V dropped 5 bases and J dropped 1 base, with 9 bases sitting between them. In DNA, the CDR3 is TGCGCCAGCAGAGGGGGACCGAACACTGAAGCTTTCTTT. It translates to CASRGGPNTEAFF.

This clone was detected only a few times. V gene TRBV28 combines with J gene TRBJ1-2, with TRBD1 matching 7 bases. The CDR3 has 14 residues. The V gene's germline CDR1 is MDHEN and CDR2 SYDVKM. The trim removed 7 bases at V and 3 bases at J, leaving 8 bases unmatched. The CDR3 DNA reads as TGTGCCAGCACCTTGACAGGGTTGGACTATGGCTACACCTTC. This gives the protein CASTLTGLDYGYTF.

The V gene is TRBV5-8, the J gene TRBJ2-1; 9 bases agree with TRBD2. Germline values: CDR1 SGHTS, CDR2 YDEGEE. V lost 5 bases and J lost 5; bases outside the gene matches: 2. This CDR3 comprises 13 residues. The CDR3 DNA is TGTGCCAGCAGGGGGACTAGCAACAATGAGCAGTTCTTC. Encoded protein: CASRGTSNNEQFF.

The J gene is TRBJ2-1, the V gene TRBV9; a weak D match, TRBD1 (6 bases). This CDR3 has 15 amino acids. CDR1 SGDLS and CDR2 YYNGEE come from the germline V gene. V lost 3 bases and J lost 7, with 17 bases in between. The CDR3 DNA sequence: TGTGCCAGCAGCGGCTACGCCGGGACACTTAATGAGCAGTTCTTC. The encoded protein is CASSGYAGTLNEQFF.

CDR3: CASSVRGGPETQYF. CDR3 DNA: TGTGCCAGTAGTGTGCGGGGGGGCCCAGAGACCCAGTACTTC. The chain employs TRBV19 and TRBJ2-5; the match to TRBD2 covers 9 bases. J lost 4 bases, V lost 5 bases, and 5 bases had no gene match. Germline V gives CDR1 LNHDA, CDR2 SQIVND (reference sequence). The CDR3 covers 14 residues.

This clone was found a few times. The rearrangement links TRBV29-1 to TRBJ1-4; D may be TRBD1 (5 bases). Germline loops: CDR1 SQVTM, CDR2 ANQGSEA. The CDR3 runs to 14 residues. The V end lost 7 bases, the J end lost 7 bases, and 19 bases lay between the germline ends. The CDR3 DNA sequence: TGCAGCGCCCGGGCCCCAGGGCGCGCTGAAAAACTGTTTTTT. It translates to CSARAPGRAEKLFF.

The V call is TRBV5-1, the J call TRBJ1-2, with a weak D call TRBD1 (5 bases). The CDR3 length is 16 residues. Trimming removed 5 bases from V and 6 bases from J, with 23 bases in between. The germline gives CDR1 SGHRS, CDR2 YFSETQ. The CDR3 here is CASSPLGQARGDGYTF. CDR3 coding DNA: TGCGCCAGCAGTCCTCTAGGCCAGGCTCGGGGGGATGGCTACACCTTC.

This clone was counted between two and nine times. The rearrangement links TRBV28 to TRBJ2-7; TRBD2 matches 11 bases. CDR1 and CDR2 from the germline V gene are MDHEN and SYDVKM. The V gene end was trimmed by 4 bases and the J gene end by 3 bases; junction bases not matched to a gene: 8. The CDR3 spans 16 residues. CDR3 DNA: TGTGCCAGCAGTTCCCGCCGACTAGCGGGAATCTACGAGCAGTACTTC. Amino acids: CASSSRRLAGIYEQYF.

This chain links TRBV5-1 with TRBJ2-5, with 13 bases matching TRBD2. This CDR3 is built from 16 residues. After removal of 3 bases from V and 2 bases from J, the junction contained 4 bases not matched to a gene. Germline V gene lookup returns CDR1 SGHRS and CDR2 YFSETQ. The CDR3 DNA reads TGCGCCAGCAGCTGGGGACTAGCGGGGTCACAAGAGACCCAGTACTTC. This encodes CASSWGLAGSQETQYF.

This chain links TRBV19 with TRBJ1-1; 10 positions agree with TRBD1. The CDR3 is 13 residues long. The J segment lost 8 bases and the V segment lost 5 bases, leaving 5 bases of the junction unmatched. CDR1 and CDR2 (germline): LNHDA, SQIVND (reference sequence). The DNA for the CDR3 is TGTGCCAGTAGTCCCGACAGGGGGCTGGAAGCTTTCTTT. Translating it yields CASSPDRGLEAFF.